This is a list of T cell receptor beta chains from one sample in a study of control samples from healthy donors and cancer patients. The table came from immunoSEQ multiplex PCR; TCRdb's copy has only in-frame clones and leaves some out. The sample records around 70,000 clones, around 93% being singletons. Sequencing was performed on blood. These receptors were collected from a woman aged 30 to 39 in good health. Both conserved end residues are part of each CDR3. A D gene is named only where the DNA matches it firmly. A clone size is listed for some rows: how often the clone was seen (once, few, many), or a class if it is expanded.

D | J | size | V | CDR3 | DNA
TRBD1 | TRBJ1-5 | . | TRBV7-9 | CASSSTGGSGNQPQHF | TGTGCCAGCAGCTCCACAGGGGGCAGTGGCAATCAGCCCCAGCATTTT
TRBD1 | TRBJ1-5 | once | TRBV7-9 | CASRSTGDQPQHF | TGTGCCAGCAGGAGCACAGGGGATCAGCCCCAGCATTTT
. | TRBJ2-2 | . | TRBV5-5 | CASRDLRGNGELFF | TGTGCCAGCAGGGACCTCAGGGGTAACGGGGAGCTGTTTTTT
. | TRBJ1-1 | few | TRBV9 | CASSLGGGTEAFF | TGTGCCAGCAGCCTAGGGGGGGGCACTGAAGCTTTCTTT
TRBD2 | TRBJ2-3 | . | TRBV29-1 | CSVVGLAGGDTQYF | TGCAGCGTTGTTGGACTAGCGGGGGGAGATACGCAGTATTTT
. | TRBJ1-6 | . | TRBV5-4 | CASSQDGFSSYNSPLHF | TGTGCCAGCAGCCAGGACGGGTTTAGCTCCTATAATTCACCCCTCCACTTT
. | TRBJ2-3 | . | TRBV2 | CASTSERAIGDTQYF | TGTGCCAGCACATCGGAGAGGGCAATAGGGGATACGCAGTATTTT
. | TRBJ2-4 | once | TRBV19 | CASSIMAGDIQYF | TGTGCCAGTAGTATCATGGCAGGGGACATTCAGTACTTC
. | TRBJ1-5 | . | TRBV6-2/TRBV6-3 | CASSYTGVQPQHF | TGTGCCAGCAGTTATACGGGGGTTCAGCCCCAGCATTTT
. | TRBJ2-1 | . | TRBV18 | CASERLDEQFF | TGTGCCAGTGAGCGGCTCGATGAGCAGTTCTTC
TRBD1 | TRBJ1-2 | . | TRBV3-1/TRBV3-2 | CASSPSTGQGKGYTF | TGTGCCAGCAGCCCGTCAACGGGACAGGGGAAAGGCTACACCTTC
. | TRBJ2-2 | . | TRBV7-9 | CAGASTRIYTGELFF | TGTGCCGGCGCTTCTACCCGAATTTACACCGGGGAGCTGTTTTTT
. | TRBJ1-4 | . | TRBV27 | CASSLTYMGLGGEKLFF | TGTGCCAGCAGTTTAACCTATATGGGTCTCGGGGGTGAAAAACTGTTTTTT
. | TRBJ2-1 | . | TRBV7-3 | CASSFYASNSYNEQFF | TGTGCCAGCAGCTTTTACGCTTCGAATTCCTACAATGAGCAGTTCTTC
. | TRBJ1-5 | . | TRBV7-2 | CASSLGTYQPQHF | TGTGCCAGCAGCTTAGGCACCTATCAGCCCCAGCATTTT
. | TRBJ1-1 | . | TRBV6-5 | CASSLSRGGRTEAFF | TGTGCCAGCAGTCTTAGTCGCGGGGGGAGGACTGAAGCTTTCTTT
. | TRBJ1-2 | . | TRBV24-1 | CATWGKGPF | TGTGCCACCTGGGGTAAGGGCCCCTTC
TRBD2 | TRBJ2-1 | . | TRBV10-3 | CAISSGGYSSYNEQFF | TGTGCCATCAGTAGCGGGGGCTACAGCTCCTACAATGAGCAGTTCTTC
. | TRBJ1-3 | . | TRBV6-1 | CASSEGQGKGNTIYF | TGTGCCAGCAGTGAAGGGCAGGGAAAAGGCAACACCATATATTTT
. | TRBJ1-1 | once | TRBV6-5 | CASTGRDEAFF | TGTGCCAGCACTGGGAGGGATGAAGCTTTCTTT
. | TRBJ1-3 | . | TRBV6-5 | CASSYSAGNTIYF | TGTGCCAGCAGTTACTCCGCTGGAAACACCATATATTTT
TRBD1 | TRBJ2-5 | . | TRBV3-1/TRBV3-2 | CASSHRQGPRGTQYF | TGTGCCAGCAGCCATAGACAGGGACCACGGGGGACCCAGTACTTC
. | TRBJ2-5 | . | TRBV28 | CASSLVTPETQYF | TGTGCCAGCAGTTTGGTAACCCCGGAGACCCAGTACTTC
TRBD1 | TRBJ1-5 | . | TRBV18 | CASSPDRAAAGSNQPQHF | TGTGCCAGCTCACCAGACAGGGCTGCCGCGGGTAGCAATCAGCCCCAGCATTTT
. | TRBJ1-3 | . | TRBV7-9 | CASSPGGRIGNTIYF | TGTGCCAGCAGCCCCGGAGGCAGGATTGGAAACACCATATATTTT
TRBD1 | TRBJ1-1 | . | TRBV3-1/TRBV3-2 | CASSRTGGANTEAFF | TGTGCCAGCAGCCGGACAGGGGGCGCGAACACTGAAGCTTTCTTT
. | TRBJ1-2 | . | TRBV3-1/TRBV3-2 | CASSHLNYGYTF | TGTGCCAGCAGCCACCTCAACTATGGCTACACCTTC
. | TRBJ1-5 | once | TRBV19 | CASSIERTNQPQHF | TGTGCCAGTAGTATAGAACGGACCAATCAGCCCCAGCATTTT
TRBD1 | TRBJ1-5 | . | TRBV27 | CASSDSDRGSNQPQHF | TGTGCCAGCAGTGATAGCGACAGGGGTAGCAATCAGCCCCAGCATTTT
. | TRBJ1-5 | . | TRBV7-2 | CASSYKRDQPQHF | TGTGCCAGCAGCTATAAACGGGATCAGCCCCAGCATTTT
. | TRBJ2-3 | . | TRBV7-8 | CASSLAGATDTQYF | TGTGCCAGCAGCTTAGCGGGAGCCACAGATACGCAGTATTTT
. | TRBJ2-7 | . | TRBV11-3 | CASSQSRSSYEQYF | TGTGCCAGCAGCCAGTCTAGGAGCTCCTACGAGCAGTACTTC
. | TRBJ2-2 | . | TRBV9 | CASSVRVPGELFF | TGTGCCAGCAGCGTAAGGGTTCCCGGGGAGCTGTTTTTT
. | TRBJ1-5 | . | TRBV24-1 | CATQETGDSNQPQHF | TGTGCCACCCAAGAAACAGGAGATAGCAATCAGCCCCAGCATTTT
TRBD2 | TRBJ2-1 | . | TRBV19 | CASSMWRLAGESYNEQFF | TGTGCCAGTAGTATGTGGCGACTAGCGGGGGAATCCTACAATGAGCAGTTCTTC
TRBD1 | TRBJ1-2 | . | TRBV18 | CASSPGTDYGYTF | TGTGCCAGCTCACCAGGGACAGACTATGGCTACACCTTC
TRBD2 | TRBJ2-1 | . | TRBV10-2 | CASSIQRGGDEFF | TGCGCCAGCAGTATCCAGCGGGGGGGCGATGAGTTCTTC
TRBD1 | TRBJ2-2 | . | TRBV5-6 | CASSLVGTGGPGELFF | TGTGCCAGCAGCTTGGTGGGGACAGGGGGACCCGGGGAGCTGTTTTTT
. | TRBJ1-3 | . | TRBV7-9 | CASSLASGNTIYF | TGTGCCAGCAGCTTAGCGTCCGGAAACACCATATATTTT
. | TRBJ1-6 | . | TRBV19 | CASTFSSYNSPLHF | TGTGCCAGTACCTTCAGCTCCTATAATTCACCCCTCCACTTT
TRBD1 | TRBJ2-2 | . | TRBV5-1 | CASSFGGQSLGDTGELFF | TGCGCCAGCAGCTTTGGGGGACAGAGCCTCGGGGACACCGGGGAGCTGTTTTTT
TRBD1 | TRBJ2-5 | . | TRBV28 | CASSSQGARETQYF | TGTGCCAGCAGTTCACAGGGGGCCCGGGAGACCCAGTACTTC
. | TRBJ1-6 | . | TRBV6-1 | CASSEDYSNSPLHF | TGTGCCAGCAGTGAAGACTACAGTAATTCACCCCTCCACTTT
. | TRBJ1-1 | few | TRBV5-1 | CASSADMNTEAFF | TGCGCCAGCAGCGCTGACATGAACACTGAAGCTTTCTTT
TRBD1 | TRBJ2-1 | . | TRBV9 | CASSVFGTGGNEQFF | TGTGCCAGCAGTGTATTTGGGACAGGGGGCAATGAGCAGTTCTTC
. | TRBJ1-1 | . | TRBV12-3/TRBV12-4 | CASSLKTYTEAFF | TGTGCCAGCAGTCTGAAAACTTACACTGAAGCTTTCTTT
. | TRBJ1-4 | once | TRBV9 | CASSVETGNEKLFF | TGTGCCAGCAGCGTAGAAACTGGTAATGAAAAACTGTTTTTT
. | TRBJ1-4 | . | TRBV13 | CASSLATGTNEKLFF | TGTGCCAGCAGCTTAGCGACAGGTACCAATGAAAAACTGTTTTTT
TRBD1 | TRBJ1-1 | . | TRBV7-9 | CASSRTGGRAFF | TGTGCCAGCAGCCGGACAGGGGGCCGGGCTTTCTTT
. | TRBJ2-5 | . | TRBV21-1 | CASSKLEGGRETQYF | TGTGCCAGCAGCAAACTGGAAGGGGGGCGAGAGACCCAGTACTTC
. | TRBJ1-1 | . | TRBV9 | CASSVGKNTEAFF | TGTGCCAGCAGCGTAGGAAAGAACACTGAAGCTTTCTTT